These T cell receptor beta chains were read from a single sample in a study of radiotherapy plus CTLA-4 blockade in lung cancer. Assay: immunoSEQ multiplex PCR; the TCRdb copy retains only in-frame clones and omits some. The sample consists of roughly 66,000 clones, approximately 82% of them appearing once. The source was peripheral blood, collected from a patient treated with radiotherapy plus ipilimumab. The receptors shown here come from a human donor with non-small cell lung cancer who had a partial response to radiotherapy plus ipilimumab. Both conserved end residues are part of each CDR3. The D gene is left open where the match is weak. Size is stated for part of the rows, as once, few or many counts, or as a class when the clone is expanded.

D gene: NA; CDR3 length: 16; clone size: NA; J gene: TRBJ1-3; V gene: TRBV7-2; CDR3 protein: CASSDLGRDVGNTIYF; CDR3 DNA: TGTGCCAGCAGCGACCTGGGGAGGGACGTTGGAAACACCATATATTTT
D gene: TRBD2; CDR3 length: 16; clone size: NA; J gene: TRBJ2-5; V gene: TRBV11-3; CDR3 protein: CASSLSSGRGQETQYF; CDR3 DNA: TGTGCCAGCAGCCTCTCTAGCGGGAGGGGGCAAGAGACCCAGTACTTC
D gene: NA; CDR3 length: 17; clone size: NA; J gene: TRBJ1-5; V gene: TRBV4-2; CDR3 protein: CASSQDFRQRGNQPQHF; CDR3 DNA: TGTGCCAGCAGCCAAGATTTTAGGCAGAGGGGCAATCAGCCCCAGCATTTT
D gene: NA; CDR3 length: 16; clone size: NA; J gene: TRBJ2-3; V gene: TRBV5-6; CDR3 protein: CASSPDGQTSTDTQYF; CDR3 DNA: TGTGCCAGCAGCCCCGATGGACAGACTAGCACAGATACGCAGTATTTT
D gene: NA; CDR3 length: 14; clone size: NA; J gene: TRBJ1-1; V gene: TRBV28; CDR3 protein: CASETRGGNTEAFF; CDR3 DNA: TGTGCCAGCGAGACCCGGGGGGGAAACACTGAAGCTTTCTTT
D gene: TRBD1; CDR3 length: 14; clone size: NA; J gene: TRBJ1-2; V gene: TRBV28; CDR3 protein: CASSSRGRNYGYTF; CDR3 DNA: TGTGCCAGCAGTTCCAGGGGGCGCAACTATGGCTACACCTTC
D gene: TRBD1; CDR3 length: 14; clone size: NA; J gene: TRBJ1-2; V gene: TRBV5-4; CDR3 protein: CASSLSGGKYGYTF; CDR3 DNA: TGTGCCAGCAGCTTGTCAGGGGGAAAGTATGGCTACACCTTC
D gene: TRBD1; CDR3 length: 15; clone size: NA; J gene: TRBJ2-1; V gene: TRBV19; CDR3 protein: CASSIAQGAIGEQFF; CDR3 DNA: TGTGCCAGTAGTATAGCCCAGGGGGCTATAGGTGAGCAGTTCTTC
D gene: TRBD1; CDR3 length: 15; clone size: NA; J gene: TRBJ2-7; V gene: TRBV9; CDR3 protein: CASSVTGGQYYEQYF; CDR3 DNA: TGTGCCAGCAGCGTAACAGGGGGCCAATACTACGAGCAGTACTTC
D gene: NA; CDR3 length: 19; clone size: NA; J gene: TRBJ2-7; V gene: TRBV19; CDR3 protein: CASSTPRTGGIAGVEEQYF; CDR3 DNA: TGTGCCAGTAGTACCCCGCGGACAGGGGGGATAGCGGGAGTAGAGGAGCAGTACTTC
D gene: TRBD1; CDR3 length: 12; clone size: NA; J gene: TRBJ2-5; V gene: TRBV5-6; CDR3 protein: CASSTDRGPAYF; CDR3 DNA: TGTGCCAGCAGCACCGACAGGGGGCCTGCTTACTTC
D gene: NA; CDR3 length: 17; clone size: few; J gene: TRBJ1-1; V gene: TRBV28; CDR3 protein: CASSLAGPLSLNTEAFF; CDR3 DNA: TGTGCCAGCAGTTTAGCAGGGCCTCTCAGTTTGAACACTGAAGCTTTCTTT
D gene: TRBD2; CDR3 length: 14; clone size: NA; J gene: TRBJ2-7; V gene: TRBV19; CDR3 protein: CATSGLAGVYEQYF; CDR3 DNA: TGTGCCACCTCGGGACTAGCGGGAGTTTACGAGCAGTACTTC
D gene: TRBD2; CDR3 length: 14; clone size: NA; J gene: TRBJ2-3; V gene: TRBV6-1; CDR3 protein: CATNSGRARDTQYF; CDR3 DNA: TGTGCCACCAATAGCGGGAGGGCCCGTGATACGCAGTATTTT
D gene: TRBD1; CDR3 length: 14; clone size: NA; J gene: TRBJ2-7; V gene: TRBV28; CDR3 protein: CASHHRDSSYEQYF; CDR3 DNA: TGTGCCTCCCACCACCGGGACAGCTCCTACGAGCAGTACTTC
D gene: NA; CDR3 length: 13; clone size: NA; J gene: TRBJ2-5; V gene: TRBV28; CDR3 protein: CASRPGIKETQYF; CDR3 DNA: TGTGCCAGCAGACCCGGGATTAAAGAGACCCAGTACTTC
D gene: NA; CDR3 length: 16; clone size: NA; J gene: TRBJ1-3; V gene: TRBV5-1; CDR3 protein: CASSLGDTSRGNTIYF; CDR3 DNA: TGCGCCAGCAGCTTGGGGGACACTTCAAGGGGAAACACCATATATTTT
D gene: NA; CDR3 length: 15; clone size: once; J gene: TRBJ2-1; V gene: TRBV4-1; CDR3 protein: CASSYRLGGDNEQFF; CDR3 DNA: TGCGCCAGCAGCTACCGACTCGGCGGGGACAATGAGCAGTTCTTC
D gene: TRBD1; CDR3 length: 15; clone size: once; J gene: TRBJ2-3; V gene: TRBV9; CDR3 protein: CASRDPGQGTDTQYF; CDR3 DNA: TGTGCCAGCAGAGATCCGGGACAGGGCACAGATACGCAGTATTTT
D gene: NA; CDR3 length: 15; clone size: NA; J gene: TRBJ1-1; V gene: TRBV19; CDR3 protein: CASSMWAGVSTEAFF; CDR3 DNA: TGTGCCAGTAGTATGTGGGCAGGGGTGAGCACTGAAGCTTTCTTT
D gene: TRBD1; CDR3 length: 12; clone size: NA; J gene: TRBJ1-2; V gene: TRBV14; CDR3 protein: CASSGTGYGYTF; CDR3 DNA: TGTGCCAGCAGCGGGACAGGGTATGGCTACACCTTC
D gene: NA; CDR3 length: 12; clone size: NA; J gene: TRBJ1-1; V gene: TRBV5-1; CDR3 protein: CASSPGDTEAFF; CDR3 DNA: TGCGCCAGCAGCCCAGGGGACACTGAAGCTTTCTTT
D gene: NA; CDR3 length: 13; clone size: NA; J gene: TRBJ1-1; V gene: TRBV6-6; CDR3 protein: CASSYFRDTEAFF; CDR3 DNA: TGTGCCAGCAGTTACTTCAGGGACACTGAAGCTTTCTTT
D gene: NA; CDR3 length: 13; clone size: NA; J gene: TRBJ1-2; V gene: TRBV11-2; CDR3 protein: CASSRHPYESYTF; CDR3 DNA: TGTGCCAGCAGCCGTCACCCCTACGAGAGCTACACCTTC
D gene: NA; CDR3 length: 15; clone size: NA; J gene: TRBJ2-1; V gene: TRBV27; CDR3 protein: CASSPTVSGNNEQFF; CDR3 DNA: TGTGCCAGCAGTCCGACAGTTTCGGGTAACAATGAGCAGTTCTTC
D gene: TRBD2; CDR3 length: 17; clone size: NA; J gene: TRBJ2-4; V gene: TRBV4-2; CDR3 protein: CASGTSGRMEAKNIQYF; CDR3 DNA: TGTGCCAGCGGCACTAGCGGGAGGATGGAAGCCAAAAACATTCAGTACTTC
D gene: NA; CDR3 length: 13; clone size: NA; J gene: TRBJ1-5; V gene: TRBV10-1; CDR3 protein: CASSPDSPQPQHF; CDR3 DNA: TGCGCCAGCAGTCCCGACAGCCCCCAGCCCCAGCATTTT
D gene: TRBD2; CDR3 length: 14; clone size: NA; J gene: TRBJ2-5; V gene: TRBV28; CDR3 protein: CASSSEREAGEQYF; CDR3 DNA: TGTGCCAGCAGTTCCGAGCGGGAGGCGGGGGAGCAGTACTTC
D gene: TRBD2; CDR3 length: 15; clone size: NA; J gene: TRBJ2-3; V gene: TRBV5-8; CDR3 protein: CASSRSGRAGDTQYF; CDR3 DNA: TGTGCCAGCAGTCGTAGCGGGAGGGCGGGAGATACGCAGTATTTT
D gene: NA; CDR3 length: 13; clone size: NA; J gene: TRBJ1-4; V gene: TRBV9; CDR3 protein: CASSVGSGEKLFF; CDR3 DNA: TGTGCCAGCAGCGTAGGGTCCGGGGAAAAACTGTTTTTT
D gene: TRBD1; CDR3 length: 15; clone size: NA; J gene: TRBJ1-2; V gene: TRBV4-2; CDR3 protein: CASSQGIRDRDGYTF; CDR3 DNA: TGTGCCAGCAGCCAAGGGATACGGGACAGGGATGGCTACACCTTC
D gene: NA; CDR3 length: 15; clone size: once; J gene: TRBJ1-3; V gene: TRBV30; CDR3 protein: CAWDVGTGGQNTIYF; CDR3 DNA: TGTGCCTGGGACGTCGGCACGGGGGGTCAAAACACCATATATTTT
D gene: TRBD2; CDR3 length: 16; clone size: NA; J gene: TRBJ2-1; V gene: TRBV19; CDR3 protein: CASSSPWTSGNNEQFF; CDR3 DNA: TGTGCCAGTAGCTCCCCCTGGACTAGCGGAAACAATGAGCAGTTCTTC
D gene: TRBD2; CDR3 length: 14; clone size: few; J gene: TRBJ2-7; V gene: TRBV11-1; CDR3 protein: CASSSASGFYEQYF; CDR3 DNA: TGTGCCAGCAGCTCGGCTAGCGGGTTCTACGAGCAGTACTTC
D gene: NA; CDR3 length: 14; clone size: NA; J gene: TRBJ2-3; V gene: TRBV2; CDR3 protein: CASSVAGTGYTQYF; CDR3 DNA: TGTGCCAGCAGTGTTGCGGGAACGGGGTATACGCAGTATTTT
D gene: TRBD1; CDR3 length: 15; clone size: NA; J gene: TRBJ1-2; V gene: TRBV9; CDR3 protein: CASSMRQGASYGYTF; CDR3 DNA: TGTGCCAGCAGCATGAGACAGGGGGCGAGCTATGGCTACACCTTC
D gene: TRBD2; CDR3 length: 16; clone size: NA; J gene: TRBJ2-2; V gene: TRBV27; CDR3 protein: CASRKEWTSGTGELFF; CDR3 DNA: TGTGCCAGCAGGAAGGAGTGGACTAGCGGGACCGGGGAGCTGTTTTTT
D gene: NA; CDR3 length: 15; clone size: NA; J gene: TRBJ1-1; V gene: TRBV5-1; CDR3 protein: CASSASGQRNTEAFF; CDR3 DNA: TGCGCCAGCAGCGCCTCAGGCCAGAGGAACACTGAAGCTTTCTTT
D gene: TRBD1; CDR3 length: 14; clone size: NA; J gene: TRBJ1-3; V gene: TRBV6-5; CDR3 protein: CATMTGGSGNTIYF; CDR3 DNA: TGTGCCACCATGACAGGGGGATCTGGAAACACCATATATTTT
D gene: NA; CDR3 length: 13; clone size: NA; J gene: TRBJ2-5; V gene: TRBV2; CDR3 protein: CASSGQSQETQYF; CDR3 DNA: TGTGCCAGCAGTGGACAGAGCCAAGAGACCCAGTACTTC
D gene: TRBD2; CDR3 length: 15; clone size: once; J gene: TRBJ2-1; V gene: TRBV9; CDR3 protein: CASSVSGSSYNEQFF; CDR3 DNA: TGTGCCAGCAGCGTAAGCGGGAGCTCCTACAATGAGCAGTTCTTC
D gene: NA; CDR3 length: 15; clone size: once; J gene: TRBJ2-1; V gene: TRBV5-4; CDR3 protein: CASSLTASQYNEQFF; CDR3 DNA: TGTGCCAGCAGCTTGACAGCTAGCCAATACAATGAGCAGTTCTTC
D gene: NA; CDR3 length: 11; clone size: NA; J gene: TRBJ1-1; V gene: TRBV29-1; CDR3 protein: CSVVEGAEAFF; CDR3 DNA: TGCAGCGTTGTAGAAGGGGCTGAAGCTTTCTTT
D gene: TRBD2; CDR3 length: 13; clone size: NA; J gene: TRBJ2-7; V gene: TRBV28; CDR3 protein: CASSAGGFHEQYF; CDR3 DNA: TGTGCCAGCAGTGCGGGAGGGTTCCACGAGCAGTACTTC
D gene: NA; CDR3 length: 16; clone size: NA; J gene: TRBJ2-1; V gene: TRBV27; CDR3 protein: CASRGSNGGSYNEQFF; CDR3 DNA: TGTGCCAGCAGGGGAAGTAACGGGGGATCCTACAATGAGCAGTTCTTC
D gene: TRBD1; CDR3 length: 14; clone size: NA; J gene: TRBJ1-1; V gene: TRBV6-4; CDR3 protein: CATQKDRAGTEAFF; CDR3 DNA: TGTGCCACCCAGAAGGACAGGGCAGGAACTGAAGCTTTCTTT